These 20 T cell receptor beta chains came from one sample sequenced in a study of vaccination and CD4 T cells after COVID-19. No antigen is known for these receptors. The Oncomine TCR Beta short-read assay was applied to DNA of cultured CD4+ T cells. Using its own MiXCR run on the PCR reads, TCRdb lists one record per CDR3 protein. The profile shows around 11,000 distinct CDR3 sequences, more than 25% of them singletons. Stated treatment: roughly 10-day PBMC culture with coronavirus spike peptide pools or control peptides (ViraFEST assay). Sequencing input: cultured CD4+ T cells from blood. The receptors shown here come from a human donor with COVID-19.

V gene TRBV7-9 combines with J gene TRBJ1-1; 7 bases are a match to TRBD1. The CDR3 runs 16 residues. V dropped 4 bases and J dropped 7; count of bases not matched to a gene: 15. The germline V gene has CDR1 SEHNR and CDR2 FQNEAQ (reference sequence). The CDR3 bases are TGTGCCAGCAGCTCACTGACCGACAGGGCTGGGGGTGAAGCTTTCTTT. Translated, it gives CASSSLTDRAGGEAFF. Full variable domain (remainder filled in from reference TRBV7-9 and TRBJ1-1): DTGVSQNPRHKITKRGQNVTFRCDPISEHNRLYWYRQTLGQGPEFLTYFQNEAQLEKSRLLSDRFSAERPKGSFSTLEIQRTEQGDSAMYLCASSSLTDRAGGEAFFGQGTRLTVV.

This clonotype was seen a handful of times. The rearrangement uses TRBV6-1 and TRBJ2-3; possible D gene TRBD1, 6 bases. This CDR3 region has 15 residues. Between the trimmed V and J ends, which lost 5 bases and 5 bases, there was a span of 17 bases. Germline V gives CDR1 MNHNS, CDR2 SASEGT. Here the CDR3 DNA reads TGTGCCAGCAGTCTCGAGGTGGGGGCGGGAGATACGCAGTATTTT. It encodes CASSLEVGAGDTQYF.

This clonotype has a handful of counts. The V call is TRBV7-3, the J call TRBJ2-1; TRBD1 might be the D (6 bases). Trimming pared 0 bases from V and 10 bases from J, leaving 10 bases between. Germline V gene lookup returns CDR1 SGHTA and CDR2 FQGTGA. The CDR3 runs to 13 residues. In nucleotides, the CDR3 is TGTGCCAGCAGCTTAACGTCTCAGGGGGAGCAGTTCTTC. Translated, it gives CASSLTSQGEQFF.

This clonotype was recorded a few times. The chain couples TRBV20-1 to TRBJ2-3, with D tentatively TRBD2 (5 bases). Germline V gene data show CDR1 as DFQATT and CDR2 as SNEGSKA (reference sequence). The CDR3 extends over 16 amino acids. The ends were cut back, 3 bases at V and 2 bases at J, with 18 bases in the middle. The DNA for the CDR3 is TGCAGTGCTAGTCCCCCTAGCTCTTCCTCCACAGATACGCAGTATTTT. It is translated as CSASPPSSSSTDTQYF.

A few counts support this clonotype. The V gene is TRBV4-2, the J gene TRBJ1-1; 7 nucleotides match TRBD1. The CDR3 spans 13 residues. V gave up 2 bases and J gave up 5 bases; unmatched junction bases: 2. CDR1 LGHNA and CDR2 YNFKEQ come from the germline V gene. DNA for the CDR3: TGTGCCAGCAGCCAAAGGGGGCCGACTGAAGCTTTCTTT. It is translated as CASSQRGPTEAFF.

V gene TRBV19 combines with J gene TRBJ2-7, with D possibly being TRBD2 (5 bases). The germline V gene encodes CDR1 LNHDA and CDR2 SQIVND (reference sequence). The ends were cut back, 0 bases at V and 2 bases at J, with 11 bases in the middle. CDR3 size: 15 residues. The CDR3 sequence: CASSIESGIAYEQYF. The CDR3 region has the DNA TGTGCCAGTAGTATAGAGTCCGGGATCGCCTACGAGCAGTACTTC.

The rearrangement joins TRBV6-1 to TRBJ2-5, with D perhaps being TRBD1 or TRBD2 (5 bases each). Trimming cost V 6 bases and J 7 bases, with 15 bases left between them. CDR1 MNHNS and CDR2 SASEGT come from the germline V gene. The CDR3 loop spans 13 amino acids. The CDR3 is CASRRTGLGTQYF. The CDR3 DNA sequence: TGTGCCAGCAGAAGGACGGGGCTAGGGACCCAGTACTTC.

This rearrangement joins TRBV5-1 to TRBJ2-5; the D gene is possibly TRBD2 (5 bases). The germline V gene encodes CDR1 SGHRS and CDR2 YFSETQ. The CDR3 runs to 14 residues. Deletions cut 1 base from V and 5 bases from J, with 12 bases between. The CDR3 DNA follows: TGCGCCAGCAGCTTGCGCGGGTTAGGGGAGACCCAGTACTTC. It codes for CASSLRGLGETQYF.

This rearrangement joins TRBV6-1 to TRBJ1-3; D not certain. This CDR3 is built from 15 residues. Germline lookup yields CDR1 MNHNS and CDR2 SASEGT. The ends were cut back, 4 bases at V and 0 bases at J, with 10 bases in the middle. The CDR3 region is CASSVDHLSGNTIYF. The DNA for the CDR3 is TGTGCCAGCAGTGTGGACCATCTCTCTGGAAACACCATATATTTT.

The chain links TRBV20-1 to TRBJ2-3; possibly TRBD2 for D (5 bases). CDR3 length: 13 amino acids. Germline CDR1 and CDR2: DFQATT and SNEGSKA (reference sequence). CDR3 sequence (DNA): TGCTCTACACCCGGGAAAAAGGGAGATACGCAGTATTTT. Encoded protein: CSTPGKKGDTQYF.

This clonotype appeared a few times. The gene calls are TRBV6-1 and TRBJ1-5; D not certain. The CDR3 totals 12 residues. V shed 6 bases and J shed 0 bases, with 3 bases lying between them. CDR1 and CDR2 from the germline V gene are MNHNS and SASEGT. CDR3 sequence: CASRVSNQPQHF. The CDR3 DNA reads TGTGCCAGCAGGGTTAGCAATCAGCCCCAGCATTTT.

This clonotype has more than one count but fewer than ten. This chain joins TRBV6-2 or TRBV6-3 and TRBJ1-6; no definite D call. This CDR3 region has 16 residues. Germline values: CDR1 MNHEY, CDR2 SVGEGT. Trimming took 4 bases from V and 6 from J, leaving 16 bases between them. The CDR3 DNA follows: TGTGCCAGCAGTTCGGCGGGGAATCGGCCTAATTCACCCCTCCACTTT. It specifies CASSSAGNRPNSPLHF.

This rearrangement joins TRBV29-1 to TRBJ2-2; possibly TRBD1 for D (6 bases). Germline V gene lookup returns CDR1 SQVTM and CDR2 ANQGSEA. V lost 5 bases and J 3 bases, leaving 13 bases between the germline ends. This CDR3 has 14 amino acids. This CDR3 is CSVSTTGYTGELFF. The CDR3, as DNA: TGCAGCGTTAGCACCACAGGGTACACCGGGGAGCTGTTTTTT.

This clonotype was observed a single time. V and J are TRBV14 and TRBJ2-2; D is unresolved. The CDR3 length is 13 residues. CDR1 and CDR2 from the germline V gene are SGHDN and FVKESK. With 2 bases removed from V and 12 bases from J, the gap between germline ends came to 13 bases. The chain's CDR3 is CASSQLGYSKLFF. CDR3 nucleotides: TGTGCCAGCAGCCAACTAGGTTATTCAAAGCTGTTTTTT.

This clonotype was observed a handful of times. The rearrangement links TRBV7-6 to TRBJ2-2; the match to TRBD1 covers 9 bases. Trimming removed 5 bases from V and 1 base from J; junction bases left unmatched: 8. From germline, CDR1 is SGHVS and CDR2 FNYEAQ. This CDR3 comprises 17 residues. CDR3 nucleotide sequence: TGTGCCAGCAGCCTCATCCCGGGACAGGGGAACACCGGGGAGCTGTTTTTT. This gives the protein CASSLIPGQGNTGELFF.

This clonotype was counted a few times. The genes are TRBV5-4 and TRBJ1-2, with 11 bases lining up with TRBD1. Germline trimming cut 4 bases from V and 8 bases from J; bases unmatched to any gene: 16. Germline values: CDR1 SGHNT, CDR2 YYREEE (reference sequence). The CDR3 contains 17 residues. The CDR3 sequence is CASSGGQGARFADGYTF. The CDR3 region has the DNA TGTGCCAGCAGCGGAGGACAGGGGGCGCGGTTTGCTGACGGCTACACCTTC.

The J gene is TRBJ1-6, the V gene TRBV4-2; possibly TRBD1 for D (5 bases). From germline, CDR1 is LGHNA and CDR2 YNFKEQ. The V end lost 0 bases, the J end lost 7 bases, and 10 bases lay between the germline ends. CDR3 length: 15 amino acids. CDR3 coding DNA: TGTGCCAGCAGCCAAGATGTGCAGGGAAATTCACCCCTCCACTTT. This codes for CASSQDVQGNSPLHF.

This clonotype was counted only a few times. The J gene is TRBJ2-4, the V gene TRBV7-9; D uncertain. There are 14 residues in the CDR3. Germline V gives CDR1 SEHNR, CDR2 FQNEAQ (reference sequence). Trimming removed 3 bases from V and 6 bases from J, with 12 bases in between. CDR3 amino acids: CASSFMGSGNIQYF. The CDR3 nucleotides read TGTGCCAGCAGCTTCATGGGTTCCGGAAACATTCAGTACTTC.

Only a few counts were recorded for this clonotype. The CDR3 nucleotides read TGTGCCAGCAGTCAGGAGATTGGGGGGGCCGGGTACGAGCAGTACTTC. This codes for CASSQEIGGAGYEQYF. The chain is built from TRBV6-2 or TRBV6-3 and TRBJ2-7, with TRBD2 as a possible D gene (7 bases). Trimming removed 5 bases at V and 4 bases at J, with 21 bases between. The CDR3 runs to 16 residues. Germline loops: CDR1 MNHEY, CDR2 SVGEGT.

The chain carries TRBV20-1 and TRBJ2-3, with 12 bases matching TRBD2. The CDR3 has 15 amino acids. CDR1 and CDR2 (germline): DFQATT, SNEGSKA (reference sequence). Losses at the gene ends were 2 bases for V and 2 bases for J; bases not matched to a gene: 2. CDR3 sequence: CSARRTSGATDTQYF. CDR3 nucleotide sequence: TGCAGTGCTAGAAGGACTAGCGGGGCCACAGATACGCAGTATTTT.